The 15 T cell receptor beta chains reported below all come from one sample, sequenced in a study of T cell repertoires in cytomegalovirus infection. TCRdb redid the calling of the reads with MiXCR, one entry per CDR3 protein. This table has some 320,000 distinct CDR3 sequences, roughly 9.5% appearing once. The sample comprised PBMCs. The receptors derive from a human donor in good health (CMV status not recorded). Some clones in this sample may be carry-over from other donors' samples.

This clonotype has more than one count but fewer than ten. The chain carries TRBV29-1 and TRBJ2-1, with 9 bases that match TRBD2. Germline-derived CDR1 and CDR2 are SQVTM and ANQGSEA. The CDR3 runs to 14 residues. The trim removed 6 bases at V and 0 bases at J, leaving 3 bases unmatched. The CDR3 DNA reads TGCAGCGTAGTAGCGGGAGCCTCCTACAATGAGCAGTTCTTC. Protein: CSVVAGASYNEQFF.

The table lists this clonotype with a few counts. J is TRBJ1-2 and V is TRBV28; a weak D match, TRBD1 (6 bases). The CDR3 runs to 18 residues. Germline V lookup: CDR1 MDHEN, CDR2 SYDVKM. Deletions cut 3 bases from V and 1 base from J, with 21 bases between. The CDR3 region is CASSFGGRASAHNYGYTF. The CDR3 region has the DNA TGTGCCAGCAGTTTCGGGGGGCGCGCGTCGGCTCATAACTATGGCTACACCTTC.

This clonotype was observed many times. The chain employs TRBV7-2 and TRBJ1-2, with TRBD1 matching 7 bases. J was trimmed by 8 bases and V by 0 bases; bases with no gene match: 12. CDR1 and CDR2 (germline): SGHTA, FQGNSA. The CDR3 is 16 residues long. CDR3 in amino acids: CASSLAPQGPPGGYTF. The CDR3 bases are TGTGCCAGCAGCTTAGCGCCACAGGGGCCCCCCGGCGGCTACACCTTC.

This clonotype was observed a few times. This chain uses TRBV6-6 with TRBJ1-2; D remains unclear. Germline V lookup: CDR1 MNHNY, CDR2 SVGAGI (reference sequence). This CDR3 region has 17 residues. Between the trimmed V and J ends, which lost 2 bases and 4 bases, there was a span of 20 bases. The CDR3 coding sequence is TGTGCCAGCAGTTACGGAGTGGGAGATTCGGGAGGCTATGGCTACACCTTC. This gives the protein CASSYGVGDSGGYGYTF.

This clonotype has just a few counts. CDR3 residues: CASSALQGYEQYF. The CDR3 DNA reads as TGTGCCAGCAGCGCCCTCCAGGGCTACGAGCAGTACTTC. This chain connects TRBV7-2 to TRBJ2-7, with D tentatively TRBD1 (5 bases). With 5 bases removed from V and 3 bases from J, the gap between germline ends came to 11 bases. The CDR3 is made up of 13 amino acids. Germline CDR1 SGHTA, CDR2 FQGNSA.

The V and J genes are TRBV20-1 and TRBJ2-5; D is possibly TRBD1 (5 bases). CDR3 length: 14 amino acids. Germline V gene sequence: CDR1 DFQATT, CDR2 SNEGSKA (reference sequence). Trimming pared 5 bases from V and 4 bases from J, leaving 17 bases between. CDR3 protein: CSAVTRWGPETQYF. The CDR3 DNA is TGCAGTGCTGTGACCCGATGGGGCCCAGAGACCCAGTACTTC.

The J gene is TRBJ1-3, the V gene TRBV7-2; 8 bases fit TRBD1. V lost 5 bases and J lost 3; bases outside the gene matches: 6. Germline lookup yields CDR1 SGHTA and CDR2 FQGNSA. There are 15 residues in the CDR3. This chain's CDR3 is CASSPGTGGGNTIYF. The CDR3 nucleotides read TGTGCCAGCAGCCCCGGGACAGGCGGTGGAAACACCATATATTTT.

The chain links TRBV28 to TRBJ1-1; no clear D gene. Looked up from germline, CDR1 is MDHEN and CDR2 is SYDVKM. Trimming removed 2 bases from V and 1 base from J, with 8 bases in between. There are 14 residues in the CDR3. The CDR3 reads CASSLIRTNTEAFF. CDR3 DNA sequence: TGTGCCAGCAGTTTAATACGGACGAACACTGAAGCTTTCTTT. Filled out from reference TRBV28 and TRBJ1-1, the complete variable domain reads DVKVTQSSRYLVKRTGEKVFLECVQDMDHENMFWYRQDPGLGLRLIYFSYDVKMKEKGDIPEGYSVSREKKERFSLILESASTNQTSMYLCASSLIRTNTEAFFGQGTRLTVV.

The chain couples TRBV18 to TRBJ2-2, with TRBD2 identical over 7 bases. The CDR3 length is 16 residues. Trimming took 1 base from V and 0 from J; bases not matched to a gene: 2. Germline CDR1 KGHSH, CDR2 LQKENI. This chain's CDR3 is CASSPQAGANTGELFF. The DNA for the CDR3 is TGTGCCAGCTCACCACAGGCGGGGGCGAACACCGGGGAGCTGTTTTTT.

This clonotype was seen only a few times. This CDR3 reads CASASGTPRYEQYF. CDR3 DNA: TGTGCCAGCGCTAGCGGGACTCCCAGGTACGAGCAGTACTTC. This chain links TRBV7-6 with TRBJ2-7, with TRBD2 matching 9 bases. This CDR3 is 14 amino acids long. The V gene's germline CDR1 is SGHVS and CDR2 FNYEAQ. The V segment lost 8 bases and the J segment 4 bases; nucleotides outside the gene matches: 9.

The V and J genes are TRBV7-8 and TRBJ2-1, with D possibly matching TRBD1 (6 bases). The ends were cut back, 2 bases at V and 2 bases at J, with 13 bases in the middle. Germline CDR1 and CDR2: SGHVS and FQNEAQ. The CDR3 totals 16 residues. CDR3 nucleotides: TGTGCCAGCAGCTTACCTGGACAGAAAGCCTACAATGAGCAGTTCTTC. It translates to CASSLPGQKAYNEQFF. The variable domain in full, with the rest retrieved from reference TRBV7-8 and TRBJ2-1, is GAGVSQSPRYKVAKRGQDVALRCDPISGHVSLFWYQQALGQGPEFLTYFQNEAQLDKSGLPSDRFFAERPEGSVSTLKIQRTQQEDSAVYLCASSLPGQKAYNEQFFGPGTRLTVL.

The chain has TRBV28 and TRBJ2-7; TRBD2 agrees at 10 bases. The CDR3 runs to 16 residues. Germline V gives CDR1 MDHEN, CDR2 SYDVKM. With 4 bases clipped from V and 4 bases from J, the junction kept 10 bases outside the gene matches. CDR3 loop: CASSSLAGDKGYEQYF. The DNA of the CDR3 is TGTGCCAGCAGTTCCCTAGCGGGAGATAAAGGATACGAGCAGTACTTC.

This clonotype has more than one count but fewer than ten. The V call is TRBV6-2 or TRBV6-3, the J call TRBJ1-1; D call uncertain. CDR3 size: 13 residues. In germline, CDR1 is MNHEY, CDR2 SVGEGT. V was clipped by 2 bases and J by 7 bases, with 11 bases between them. CDR3 nucleotides: TGTGCCAGCAGTTACGCCAGCGCCTATGAAGCTTTCTTT. This encodes CASSYASAYEAFF.

J is TRBJ2-3 and V is TRBV6-6; 8 positions agree with TRBD2. The length of the CDR3 is 15 residues. Germline V gene sequence: CDR1 MNHNY, CDR2 SVGAGI (reference sequence). Trimming cost V 7 bases and J 5 bases; bases outside gene matches: 11. The CDR3, as DNA: TGTGCCAGCATGCAGCGGACTAGCCAGCAAGATACGCAGTATTTT. Amino acids: CASMQRTSQQDTQYF.

V is TRBV25-1 and J is TRBJ2-5, with 7 positions matching TRBD2. V was pared by 4 bases and J by 4 bases, with 6 bases of the junction left unmatched. The germline CDR1 and CDR2 sequences are MGHDK and SYGVNS. This CDR3 region has 14 residues. The CDR3 sequence is CASSVGGTVETQYF. CDR3 coding DNA: TGTGCCAGCAGTGTCGGGGGGACGGTAGAGACCCAGTACTTC.